Reported below is one TCR beta chain. Antigen specificity is unknown. This specimen comes from a study of cytomegalovirus exposure and HLA in healthy donors. Study findings and constraints: Researchers catalogued around 150 TCR beta chains as cytomegalovirus-associated. TCR beta sequences reportedly predicted most subjects' HLA-A and HLA-B alleles accurately. Previously analyzed data showed that most TCR beta V segments were productive at a frequency of about 87% or about 30%.

Both 60 Vbeta primers and 13 Jbeta primers went into the PCR. Assay used: immunoSEQ multiplex PCR; TCRdb lists only in-frame clones, some missing. The data show 160,000 or so clones, with around 81% seen just once and roughly 4.9% held by the top ten. Germline CDR1 KGHSH, CDR2 LQKENI. V gave up 9 bases and J gave up 3 bases; unmatched junction bases: 14. The CDR3 is 15 amino acids. V gene TRBV18 combines with J gene TRBJ2-7; 7 positions match TRBD1. Input material: PBMCs. The clonotype originates from a woman younger than 30 in good health and CMV-seropositive. In nucleotides, the CDR3 is TGTGCCAGTTCAGGGATCCCGGGACAGAACTACGAGCAGTACTTC. Translation gives CASSGIPGQNYEQYF.